The 29 T cell receptor beta chains in this list originate from one sample, sequenced in a study of cytomegalovirus exposure and HLA in healthy donors listed by TCRdb under 2017. Library construction relied on the immunoSEQ multiplex PCR assay. For the multiplex PCR, a mixture combining 60 forward primers for TCR Vbeta segments and 13 reverse primers for TCR Jbeta segments was used. TCRdb took this table from immuneACCESS and kept in-frame rearrangements with V and J called. Such tables lack part of the clones; where checked against another copy, unresolved V genes explain under half of the gap, and the rest is unexplained. Here the sample has 80,000 or so clones; 60% to 75% occur a single time. Around 10% of the sample is taken by the ten largest. Sequencing input: PBMCs. The receptors derive from a woman in her 40s in good health and CMV-seropositive.

CDR3 protein: CASSYRGGDTEAFF. In nucleotides, the CDR3 is TGTGCCAGCAGTTACAGGGGTGGGGACACTGAAGCTTTCTTT. V is TRBV9 and J is TRBJ1-1, with 7 bases fitting TRBD1. With 5 bases clipped from V and 3 bases from J, the junction kept 7 bases outside the gene matches. The CDR3 is made up of 14 amino acids. Germline V gene lookup returns CDR1 SGDLS and CDR2 YYNGEE.

The V and J genes are TRBV28 and TRBJ1-5; D uncertain. The CDR3 is 16 amino acids. Germline V gene sequence: CDR1 MDHEN, CDR2 SYDVKM. The ends were cut back, 6 bases at V and 0 bases at J, with 15 bases in the middle. CDR3 nucleotides: TGTGCCAGCAGCCCCGTCGGGGTACTTAGCAATCAGCCCCAGCATTTT. Protein product: CASSPVGVLSNQPQHF.

The chain is built from TRBV7-9 and TRBJ1-5; perhaps TRBD1 as D (6 bases). Deletions cut 5 bases from V and 0 bases from J, with 8 bases between. CDR1 SEHNR and CDR2 FQNEAQ come from the germline V gene (reference sequence). This CDR3 region has 14 residues. The CDR3 DNA sequence: TGTGCCAGCAGCAGGGACATTAGCAATCAGCCCCAGCATTTT. Amino acids: CASSRDISNQPQHF. Based on the CDR3 plus reference TRBV7-9 and TRBJ1-5, the full variable domain is DTGVSQNPRHKITKRGQNVTFRCDPISEHNRLYWYRQTLGQGPEFLTYFQNEAQLEKSRLLSDRFSAERPKGSFSTLEIQRTEQGDSAMYLCASSRDISNQPQHFGDGTRLSIL.

This clone was seen only once. The chain combines TRBV28 with TRBJ1-5, with D uncertain. This CDR3 contains 12 residues. Trimming left V 3 bases short and J 9 bases short, with 9 bases between. CDR1 MDHEN and CDR2 SYDVKM come from the germline V gene. This chain's CDR3 is CASSFQDRPQHF. Written as DNA, the CDR3 is TGTGCCAGCAGTTTCCAGGATCGGCCCCAGCATTTT. The complete variable domain, with remaining parts taken from reference TRBV28 and TRBJ1-5, reads DVKVTQSSRYLVKRTGEKVFLECVQDMDHENMFWYRQDPGLGLRLIYFSYDVKMKEKGDIPEGYSVSREKKERFSLILESASTNQTSMYLCASSFQDRPQHFGDGTRLSIL.

This rearrangement joins TRBV7-9 to TRBJ2-2; the match to TRBD1 covers 9 bases. Germline loops: CDR1 SEHNR, CDR2 FQNEAQ (reference sequence). The CDR3 has 15 amino acids. Trimming at V came to 2 bases and at J to 6 bases, leaving 4 bases not matched to a gene. CDR3 protein: CASSLLTGGPGELFF. The CDR3, as DNA: TGTGCCAGCAGCTTATTGACAGGGGGTCCCGGGGAGCTGTTTTTT.

J is TRBJ2-2 and V is TRBV7-7; D call uncertain. This CDR3 has 13 residues. The ends were cut back, 4 bases at V and 5 bases at J, with 8 bases in the middle. Per germline, CDR1 SSHAT and CDR2 FNYEAQ (reference sequence). The CDR3 DNA sequence: TGTGCCAGCAGCTCACAGCTTACCGGGGAGCTGTTTTTT. It translates to CASSSQLTGELFF.

The chain uses TRBV27 and TRBJ1-2; maybe TRBD1 (5 bases). Germline values: CDR1 MNHEY, CDR2 SMNVEV (reference sequence). This CDR3 has 13 amino acids. The V and J ends lost 6 bases and 5 bases respectively, with 13 bases between them. CDR3 sequence: CASSRPDSYGYTF. The CDR3 region has the DNA TGTGCCAGCAGCCGCCCCGACAGTTATGGCTACACCTTC.

This chain links TRBV12-1 with TRBJ2-7; the DNA was not compared with TRBD1, the D call given in the table. TRBV12-1 is recorded as a pseudogene. The CDR3 has 15 residues. The CDR3 DNA reads TGTGCCAGCAGCTGTGGACAGAGCTTCTTTTTAGAGCAGTACTTC. Protein product: CASSCGQSFFLEQYF.

This clone was recorded a few times. The V call is TRBV9, the J call TRBJ2-6; maybe TRBD2 (6 bases). The CDR3 contains 14 residues. Germline V gene lookup returns CDR1 SGDLS and CDR2 YYNGEE. V was clipped by 6 bases and J by 2 bases, with 9 bases between them. CDR3 loop: CASMSGAGANVLTF. CDR3 bases: TGTGCCAGCATGTCGGGGGCTGGGGCCAACGTCCTGACTTTC.

The chain carries TRBV4-1 and TRBJ1-3; 7 bases line up with TRBD1. The V segment lost 2 bases and the J segment 4 bases; nucleotides outside the gene matches: 2. There are 14 residues in the CDR3. From germline, CDR1 is MGHRA and CDR2 YSYEKL. In DNA, the CDR3 is TGCGCCAGCAGCCAATCACAGGGGGGAAACACCATATATTTT. This codes for CASSQSQGGNTIYF.

The rearrangement uses TRBV2 and TRBJ1-5; perhaps TRBD1 as D (5 bases). Germline V gene data show CDR1 as SNHLY and CDR2 as FYNNEI. CDR3 size: 12 residues. V shed 6 bases and J shed 3 bases, with 6 bases lying between them. CDR3 nucleotides: TGTGCCAGCAGGGACACCAATCAGCCCCAGCATTTT. Translated, it gives CASRDTNQPQHF. The variable domain in full, completed from reference TRBV2 and TRBJ1-5, reads EPEVTQTPSHQVTQMGQEVILRCVPISNHLYFYWYRQILGQKVEFLVSFYNNEISEKSEIFDDQFSVERPDGSNFTLKIRSTKLEDSAMYFCASRDTNQPQHFGDGTRLSIL.

This clone was found once. The chain combines TRBV6-6 with TRBJ2-7; 7 nucleotides agree with TRBD1. Germline loops: CDR1 MNHNY, CDR2 SVGAGI (reference sequence). Germline trimming cut 6 bases from V and 0 bases from J; bases unmatched to any gene: 5. This CDR3 has 14 amino acids. Written as DNA, the CDR3 is TGTGCCAGCAGACCGACAGGGAGCTCCTACGAGCAGTACTTC. Protein sequence: CASRPTGSSYEQYF.

The V and J genes are TRBV5-6 and TRBJ2-1; 7 bases are a match to TRBD2. Germline lookup yields CDR1 SGHDT and CDR2 YYEEEE. Trimming cost V 1 base and J 4 bases; bases outside gene matches: 8. CDR3 length equals 16 residues. CDR3 nucleotides: TGTGCCAGCAGCTTGCGGCTAGCGGCTAATTACAATGAGCAGTTCTTC. It encodes CASSLRLAANYNEQFF.

The rearrangement joins TRBV6-4 to TRBJ2-1; 14 bases are a match to TRBD2. The CDR3 is 18 amino acids. Germline lookup yields CDR1 MRHNA and CDR2 SNTAGT. J was trimmed by 3 bases and V by 0 bases; bases with no gene match: 4. The CDR3 nucleotides are TGTGCCAGCAGTGACTCCCCAGGACTAGCGGGGGGCTACAATGAGCAGTTCTTC. The encoded protein is CASSDSPGLAGGYNEQFF.

J is TRBJ2-5 and V is TRBV4-2; TRBD2 matches at 12 bases. CDR1 is LGHNA and CDR2 is YNFKEQ in the germline V gene. Unmatched junction bases numbered 5, after V lost 4 bases and J lost 2 bases. This CDR3 region has 16 residues. The CDR3 is CASSPRGLAGQETQYF. CDR3 nucleotides: TGTGCCAGCAGCCCCAGAGGACTAGCGGGGCAAGAGACCCAGTACTTC.

The gene calls are TRBV10-3 and TRBJ2-7, with 8 bases identical to TRBD2. This CDR3 contains 13 residues. Trimming at V came to 10 bases and at J to 5 bases, leaving 10 bases not matched to a gene. Germline CDR1 is ENHRY and CDR2 is SYGVKD. The CDR3 DNA reads as TGTGCCAGCCAGCGGGAGATGGGCCACGAGCAGTACTTC. The encoded protein is CASQREMGHEQYF.

The chain employs TRBV14 and TRBJ1-2; TRBD1 agrees at 11 bases. CDR3 length: 17 amino acids. V lost 3 bases to trimming and J lost 2 bases; unmatched junction nucleotides: 8. The V gene's germline CDR1 is SGHDN and CDR2 FVKESK. DNA for the CDR3: TGTGCCAGCAGCCACCGGACAGGGGGCTTTACGAACTATGGCTACACCTTC. Protein product: CASSHRTGGFTNYGYTF.

Comments on this clone: This sample also contains other DNA sequences that code for the same CDR3. This chain uses TRBV10-3 with TRBJ1-1; D is possibly TRBD1 (6 bases). Trimming removed 0 bases at V and 5 bases at J, with 10 bases between. Germline CDR1 is ENHRY and CDR2 is SYGVKD. The CDR3 length is 14 residues. CDR3 nucleotides: TGTGCCATCAGTGAGTCGAGGGGGGGGACTGAAGCTTTCTTT. It translates to CAISESRGGTEAFF.

This clone occurred a few times. The V gene is TRBV28, the J gene TRBJ2-1, with D possibly matching TRBD1 (7 bases). The CDR3 is 15 residues long. Germline CDR1 and CDR2: MDHEN and SYDVKM. Trimming left V 5 bases short and J 7 bases short, with 18 bases between. CDR3 coding DNA: TGTGCCAGCAGTGCTTCAGGGGGGACAGCTAATGAGCAGTTCTTC. Protein product: CASSASGGTANEQFF.

The gene calls are TRBV19 and TRBJ2-7, with 7 bases matching TRBD1. CDR3 length: 15 residues. Germline values: CDR1 LNHDA, CDR2 SQIVND (reference sequence). V was clipped by 4 bases and J by 2 bases; unmatched bases: 8. The DNA of the CDR3 is TGTGCCAGTAGTACGGAGTCCGGACAGGCCTACGAGCAGTACTTC. Residues: CASSTESGQAYEQYF.

The chain recombines TRBV21-1 with TRBJ1-2; the table calls TRBD1, which could not be checked here. TRBV21-1 counts as a pseudogene. The CDR3 has 16 residues. CDR3 nucleotide sequence: TGTGCCAGCAGCATTCCCGCGGGACAGGCCCAGGCGGGCTACACCTTC. This sequence encodes CASSIPAGQAQAGYTF.

The CDR3 loop is CARNGEFDNEQFF. The CDR3 DNA follows: TGTGCCCGAAACGGGGAGTTCGACAATGAGCAGTTCTTC. V is TRBV7-9 and J is TRBJ2-1; D perhaps matches TRBD2 (5 bases). Trimming cost V 11 bases and J 5 bases, with 16 bases left between them. The CDR3 length is 13 residues. The germline V gene has CDR1 SEHNR and CDR2 FQNEAQ (reference sequence).

This clone is a singleton in its sample. The V and J genes are TRBV27 and TRBJ1-2; perhaps TRBD1 as D (5 bases). This CDR3 has 14 amino acids. CDR1 and CDR2 (germline): MNHEY, SMNVEV (reference sequence). The germline V and J ends were trimmed by 2 bases and 4 bases, with 11 bases remaining between them. CDR3 nucleotides: TGTGCCAGCAGTTTACGGCAGGGCATCTATGGCTACACCTTC. Protein: CASSLRQGIYGYTF.

A single count supports this clone. The chain employs TRBV13 and TRBJ2-1, with 12 positions matching TRBD2. This CDR3 is 17 amino acids long. Per the germline V gene, CDR1 is PRHDT and CDR2 is FYEKMQ (reference sequence). Losses at the gene ends were 3 bases for V and 4 bases for J; bases not matched to a gene: 7. The CDR3 sequence: CASSFPSSGGGYNEQFF. CDR3 nucleotide sequence: TGTGCCAGCAGCTTCCCGTCTAGCGGGGGGGGATACAATGAGCAGTTCTTC.

A remark on this clone: At one end, the junction sequence differs from germline, possibly due to a read error. The CDR3 region has the DNA TGTGCCAGCAGCTTGGGGGGACAGTTACTATTC. It codes for CASSLGGQLLF. The chain has TRBV7-9 and TRBJ2-7; D might be TRBD1 (7 bases). Looked up from germline, CDR1 is SEHNR and CDR2 is FQNEAQ (reference sequence). The CDR3 is 11 amino acids. Combining the CDR3 with reference TRBV7-9 and TRBJ2-7 gives the whole variable domain DTGVSQNPRHKITKRGQNVTFRCDPISEHNRLYWYRQTLGQGPEFLTYFQNEAQLEKSRLLSDRFSAERPKGSFSTLEIQRTEQGDSAMYLCASSLGGQLLFGPGTRLTVT.

The chain employs TRBV5-1 and TRBJ1-4; TRBD1 agrees at 7 bases. The CDR3 consists of 15 residues. V dropped 4 bases and J dropped 0; count of bases not matched to a gene: 3. From germline, CDR1 is SGHRS and CDR2 YFSETQ. CDR3 sequence reads: CASSLTGTTNEKLFF. Written as DNA, the CDR3 is TGCGCCAGCAGCCTGACAGGGACAACTAATGAAAAACTGTTTTTT.

This sequence joins TRBV6-6 and TRBJ1-6; the D gene is possibly TRBD1 (5 bases). The CDR3 runs 13 residues. CDR1 and CDR2 (germline): MNHNY, SVGAGI (reference sequence). Trimming cost V 7 bases and J 4 bases, with 8 bases left between them. In nucleotides, the CDR3 is TGTGCCAGCACAGGGCGGTATAATTCACCCCTCCACTTT. As protein: CASTGRYNSPLHF.

The chain couples TRBV19 to TRBJ2-5, with 9 nucleotides matching TRBD1. J gave up 4 bases and V 6 bases, and 15 bases lay outside the gene matches. From germline, CDR1 is LNHDA and CDR2 SQIVND (reference sequence). The CDR3 runs 17 residues. CDR3 protein: CASSPDRGHYQGETQYF. The CDR3 coding sequence is TGTGCCAGTAGCCCGGACAGGGGACACTACCAAGGAGAGACCCAGTACTTC.

This chain links TRBV6-6 with TRBJ2-1; D is perhaps TRBD2 (5 bases). Germline CDR1 reads MNHNY; CDR2 reads SVGAGI (reference sequence). The length of the CDR3 is 14 residues. The V end was cut by 5 bases, the J end by 0 bases, with 8 bases between. Written as DNA, the CDR3 is TGTGCCAGCAGTATGGGGAGCTCCTACAATGAGCAGTTCTTC. Protein sequence: CASSMGSSYNEQFF.